This note documents a single T cell receptor beta chain sequence. Its antigen specificity is not known. There are no base qualities to consult, and no much larger clone falls within one base. Donors were around 37 systemically healthy Caucasian individuals from Russia aged roughly 6 to 90 years. Each donor gave roughly 9 milliliters of peripheral blood, drawn into EDTA-treated Vacutainer tubes. Ficoll-Paque density-gradient centrifugation was used to isolate PBMCs, with at least 6.5 million obtained per sample. Total RNA was extracted from PBMCs with Trizol reagent, with at least 5.5 micrograms obtained per sample. The percentages of naive CD45RAhigh/CD27high T cells were determined by flow cytometry on a PBMC aliquot from every donor. The CDR3 covers 14 residues, taking in both the cysteine and the phenylalanine. Solely the CDR3 DNA is kept, with 42 bases framed from the first base. CDR1 and CDR2 were assigned from the germline V gene as SGHRS and YFSETQ. Trimming at the junction amounts to 1 base on V and 2 bases on J, and the germline ends lie 9 bases apart.

This entry comes from a study of blood T cells in healthy people across ages (dated by TCRdb to 2013 to 2016). Background for the entire study: Template switching captured roughly one uniquely barcoded TCR beta cDNA molecule per two T cells in model experiments. Age-related changes in TCR beta repertoire diversity were measured in the study by deep sequencing normalized with unique cDNA molecular identifiers. The donors were split into four age groups: young (average 16 years), middle-aged (39), aged (about 56) and long-lived (about 82). To avoid experimental bias, donors of different ages were spread randomly across the sequencing lanes. The study analyzed two additional independent replicas of 1 million unique cDNA reads from the same blood draw for two donors, one aged 18 to 30 and one aged 80 or older. Study-level results and caveats: Bulk unsorted PBMC profiling prevented conclusive comparison of naive and antigen-experienced compartments. Observed TCR beta diversity per million T cells fell roughly linearly with age, and a significant reduction was already apparent by age around 40. Estimates of total diversity based on one million sequenced T cells were considered lower bounds and underestimates. Because donor CMV infection status was unknown, age-related changes in expanded clonotypes were potentially confounded. The percentage of naive T cells measured by flow cytometry correlated strongly with observed TCR beta diversity. Compared with the aged group, the long-lived group had more naive CD4+ T cells, fewer expanded clones and increased TCR diversity, suggesting age selection.

The library was generated by 5' RACE. Sequencer: Illumina HiSeq 2500. A second PCR of 7 to 11 cycles was performed with a sample-barcoded 5' primer and a J-beta primer mix. Each TCR beta cDNA molecule received a unique molecular identifier from a template-switch 5' adaptor carrying 12 random nucleotides. Each sample yielded at least 2.5 million CDR3-containing paired-end reads. The Mint cDNA synthesis kit, primed by a TRBC-specific oligonucleotide, was used to synthesize first-strand cDNA from all RNA. Following uracil-DNA glycosylase treatment, a first 18-cycle PCR with universal primers M1SS and BC2_uni_R was performed on all cDNA. The study's own analysis went as follows. For normalization, 1 million high-quality reads were randomly selected from each sample, with every read carrying a distinct molecular identifier. Instead of being binned into consensus sequences, reads with shared molecular identifiers were discarded. MiTCR, run with a Q25 quality threshold and the strictest error-elimination algorithm, handled CDR3 identification, clonotype clustering and error correction. A nonparametric unseen species model with Euler transformation was used to estimate lower-bound total TCR beta diversity. Starting from the raw public reads, TCRdb applied fastp trimming at Q25, assembled clones with MiXCR and retained in-frame beta chains. A single entry per CDR3 protein holds the most common genes and DNA from its merged rows. TCRdb's processing, not the authors' own work, is the source of the V and J calls. A total of 1.5 million to 2 million distinct CDR3 sequences appear in this sample, roughly 27% of them only once. Approximately 7.7% of the sample is taken by the ten largest.

The V gene is TRBV5-1 and the J gene is TRBJ2-5, with an unclear D gene assignment. This TCR was recovered from a woman aged 25-40 years in good health. The specimen was blood. The nucleotides read TGCGCCAGCAGCTTGCAGCGAGTACAAGAGACCCAGTACTTC. Its protein product is CASSLQRVQETQYF.